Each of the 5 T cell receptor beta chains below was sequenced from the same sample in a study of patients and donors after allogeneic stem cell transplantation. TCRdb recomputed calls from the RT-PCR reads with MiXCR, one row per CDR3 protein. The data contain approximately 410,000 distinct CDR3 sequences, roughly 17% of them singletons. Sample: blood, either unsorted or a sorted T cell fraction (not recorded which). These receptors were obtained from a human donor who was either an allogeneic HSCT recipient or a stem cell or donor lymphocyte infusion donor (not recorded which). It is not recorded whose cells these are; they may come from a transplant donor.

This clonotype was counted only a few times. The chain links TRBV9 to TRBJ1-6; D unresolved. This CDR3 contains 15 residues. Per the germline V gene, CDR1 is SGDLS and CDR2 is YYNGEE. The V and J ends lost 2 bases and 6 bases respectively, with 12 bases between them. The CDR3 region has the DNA TGTGCCAGCAGCGTTCTTGTAGGCGTTAATTCACCCCTCCACTTT. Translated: CASSVLVGVNSPLHF.

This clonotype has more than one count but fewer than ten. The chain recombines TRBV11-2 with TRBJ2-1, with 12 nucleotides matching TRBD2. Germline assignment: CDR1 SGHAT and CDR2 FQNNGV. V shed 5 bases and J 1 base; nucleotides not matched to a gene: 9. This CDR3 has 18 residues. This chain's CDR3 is CASSRKTSGRTSYNEQFF. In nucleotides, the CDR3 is TGTGCCAGCAGCCGCAAGACTAGCGGGAGAACATCCTACAATGAGCAGTTCTTC.

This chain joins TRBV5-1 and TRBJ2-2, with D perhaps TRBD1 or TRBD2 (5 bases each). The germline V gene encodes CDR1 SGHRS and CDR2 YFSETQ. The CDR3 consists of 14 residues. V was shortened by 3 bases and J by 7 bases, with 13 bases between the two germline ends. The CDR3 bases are TGCGCCAGCAGCTCGGACACTCGGGGCGGGGAGCTGTTTTTT. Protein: CASSSDTRGGELFF. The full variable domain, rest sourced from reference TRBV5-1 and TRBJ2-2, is KAGVTQTPRYLIKTRGQQVTLSCSPISGHRSVSWYQQTPGQGLQFLFEYFSETQRNKGNFPGRFSGRQFSNSRSEMNVSTLELGDSALYLCASSSDTRGGELFFGEGSRLTVL.

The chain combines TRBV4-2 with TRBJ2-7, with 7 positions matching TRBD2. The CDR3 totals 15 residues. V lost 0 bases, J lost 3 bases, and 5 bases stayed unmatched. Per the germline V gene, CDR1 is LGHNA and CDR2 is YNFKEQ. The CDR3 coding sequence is TGTGCCAGCAGCCAAGATTGGGAGGGTCTCTACGAGCAGTACTTC. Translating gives CASSQDWEGLYEQYF.

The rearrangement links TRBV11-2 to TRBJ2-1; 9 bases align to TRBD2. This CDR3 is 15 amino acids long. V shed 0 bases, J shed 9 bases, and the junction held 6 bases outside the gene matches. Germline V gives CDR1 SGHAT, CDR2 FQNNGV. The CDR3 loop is CASSLDRGRAFEQFF. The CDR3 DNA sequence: TGTGCCAGCAGCTTAGATCGCGGGAGGGCCTTTGAGCAGTTCTTC.